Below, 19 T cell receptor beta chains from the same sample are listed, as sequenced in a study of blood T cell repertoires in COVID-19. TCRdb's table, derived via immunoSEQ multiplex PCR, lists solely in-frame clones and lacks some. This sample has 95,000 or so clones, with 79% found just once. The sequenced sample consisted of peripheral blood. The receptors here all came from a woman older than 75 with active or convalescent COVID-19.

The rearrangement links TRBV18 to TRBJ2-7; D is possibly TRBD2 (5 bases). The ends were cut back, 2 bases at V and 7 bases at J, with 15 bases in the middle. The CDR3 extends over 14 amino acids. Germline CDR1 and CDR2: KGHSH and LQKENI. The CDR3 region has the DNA TGTGCCAGCTCACCAGTTTCCTCCCGGGGAGAGCAGTACTTC. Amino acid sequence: CASSPVSSRGEQYF.

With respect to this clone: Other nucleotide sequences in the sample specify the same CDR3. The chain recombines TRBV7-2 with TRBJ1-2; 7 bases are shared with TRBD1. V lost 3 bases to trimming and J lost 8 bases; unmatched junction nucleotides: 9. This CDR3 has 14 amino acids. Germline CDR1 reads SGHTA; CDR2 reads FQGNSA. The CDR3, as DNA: TGTGCCAGCAGCTTGGCTCAGGGGGACTCAGGCTACACCTTC. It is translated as CASSLAQGDSGYTF.

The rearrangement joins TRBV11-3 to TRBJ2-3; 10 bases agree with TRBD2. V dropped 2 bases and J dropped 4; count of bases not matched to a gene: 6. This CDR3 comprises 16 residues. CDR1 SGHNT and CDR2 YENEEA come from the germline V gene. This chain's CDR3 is CASSLRGLAGADTQYF. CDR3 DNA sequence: TGTGCCAGCAGCTTAAGGGGCCTAGCGGGGGCAGATACGCAGTATTTT.

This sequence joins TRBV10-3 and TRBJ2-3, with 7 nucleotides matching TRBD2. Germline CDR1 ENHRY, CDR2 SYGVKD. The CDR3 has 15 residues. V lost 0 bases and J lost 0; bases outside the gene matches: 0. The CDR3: CAISESRGSTDTQYF. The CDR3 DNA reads TGTGCCATCAGTGAGTCGCGGGGGAGCACAGATACGCAGTATTTT.

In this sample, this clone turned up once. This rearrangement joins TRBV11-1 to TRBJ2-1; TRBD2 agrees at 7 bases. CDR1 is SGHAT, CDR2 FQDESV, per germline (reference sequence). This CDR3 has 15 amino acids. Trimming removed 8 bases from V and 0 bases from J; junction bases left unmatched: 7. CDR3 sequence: CASQLAPISYNEQFF. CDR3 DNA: TGTGCCAGCCAACTAGCGCCGATCTCCTACAATGAGCAGTTCTTC.

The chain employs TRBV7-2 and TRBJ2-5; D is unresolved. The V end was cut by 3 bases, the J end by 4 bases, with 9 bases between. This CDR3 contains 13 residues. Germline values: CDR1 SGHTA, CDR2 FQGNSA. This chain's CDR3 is CASSFARGETQYF. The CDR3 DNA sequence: TGTGCCAGCAGCTTTGCAAGAGGAGAGACCCAGTACTTC.

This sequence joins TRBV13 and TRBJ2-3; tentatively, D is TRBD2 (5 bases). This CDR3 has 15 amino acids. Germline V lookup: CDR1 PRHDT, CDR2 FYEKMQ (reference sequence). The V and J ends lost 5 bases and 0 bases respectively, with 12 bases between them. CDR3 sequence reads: CASSPGLSSTDTQYF. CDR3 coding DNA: TGTGCCAGCAGCCCTGGACTCTCCAGCACAGATACGCAGTATTTT.

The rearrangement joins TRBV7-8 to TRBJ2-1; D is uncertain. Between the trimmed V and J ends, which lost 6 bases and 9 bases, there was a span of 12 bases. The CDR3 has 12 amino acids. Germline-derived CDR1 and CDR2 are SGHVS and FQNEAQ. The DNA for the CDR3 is TGTGCCAGCAGATCGAGAGCATCTGAGCAGTTCTTC. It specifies CASRSRASEQFF.

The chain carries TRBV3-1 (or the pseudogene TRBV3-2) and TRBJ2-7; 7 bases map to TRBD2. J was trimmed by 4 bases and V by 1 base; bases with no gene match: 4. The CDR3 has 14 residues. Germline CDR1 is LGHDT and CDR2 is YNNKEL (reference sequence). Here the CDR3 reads CASSQVASGYEQYF. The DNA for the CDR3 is TGTGCCAGCAGCCAAGTGGCTAGCGGTTACGAGCAGTACTTC.

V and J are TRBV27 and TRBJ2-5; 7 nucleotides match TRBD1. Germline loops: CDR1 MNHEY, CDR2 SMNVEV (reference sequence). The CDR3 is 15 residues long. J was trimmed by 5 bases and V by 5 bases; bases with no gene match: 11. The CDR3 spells CASSPRQGSLETQYF. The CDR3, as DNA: TGTGCCAGCAGTCCGCGACAGGGTTCCCTGGAGACCCAGTACTTC.

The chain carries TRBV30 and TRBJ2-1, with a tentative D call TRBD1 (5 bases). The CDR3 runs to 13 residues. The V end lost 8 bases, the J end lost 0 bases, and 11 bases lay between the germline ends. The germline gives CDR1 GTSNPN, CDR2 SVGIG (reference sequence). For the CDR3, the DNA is TGTGCCATTGACAGAAGCTCCTACAATGAGCAGTTCTTC. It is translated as CAIDRSSYNEQFF. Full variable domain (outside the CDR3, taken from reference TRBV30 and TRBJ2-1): SQTIHQWPATLVQPVGSPLSLECTVEGTSNPNLYWYRQAAGRGLQLLFYSVGIGQISSEVPQNLSASRPQDRQFILSSKKLLLSDSGFYLCAIDRSSYNEQFFGPGTRLTVL.

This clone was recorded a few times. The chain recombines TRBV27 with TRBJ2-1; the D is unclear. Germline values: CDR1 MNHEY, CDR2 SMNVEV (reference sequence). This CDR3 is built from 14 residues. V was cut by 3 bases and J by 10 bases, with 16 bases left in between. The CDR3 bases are TGTGCCAGCAGTTTTCAATCCCTTACAATCGAGCAGTTCTTC. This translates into CASSFQSLTIEQFF.

The DNA for the CDR3 is TGTGCCAGCAGCCAGGGCCGATACGAGCAGTACTTC. Protein: CASSQGRYEQYF. The rearrangement uses TRBV2 and TRBJ2-7; D is possibly TRBD1 (5 bases). In germline, CDR1 is SNHLY, CDR2 FYNNEI. The CDR3 totals 12 residues. Between the trimmed V and J ends, which lost 6 bases and 4 bases, there was a span of 10 bases.

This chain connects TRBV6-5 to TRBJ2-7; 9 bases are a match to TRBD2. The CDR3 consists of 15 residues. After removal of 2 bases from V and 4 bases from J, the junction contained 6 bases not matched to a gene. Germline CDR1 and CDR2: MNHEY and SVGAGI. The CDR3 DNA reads TGTGCCAGCAGTTACGGGTATAGCGGGAGTTACGAGCAGTACTTC. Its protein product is CASSYGYSGSYEQYF.

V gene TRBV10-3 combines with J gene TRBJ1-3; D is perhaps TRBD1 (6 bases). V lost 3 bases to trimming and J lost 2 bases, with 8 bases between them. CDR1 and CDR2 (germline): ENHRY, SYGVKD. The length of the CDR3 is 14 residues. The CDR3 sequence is CAISDYRAGNTIYF. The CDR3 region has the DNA TGTGCCATCAGTGACTACAGGGCTGGAAACACCATATATTTT.

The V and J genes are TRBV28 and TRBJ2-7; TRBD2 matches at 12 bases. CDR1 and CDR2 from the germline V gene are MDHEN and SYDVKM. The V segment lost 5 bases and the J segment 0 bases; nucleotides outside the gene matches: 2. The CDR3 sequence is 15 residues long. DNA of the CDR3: TGTGCCAGCAGTGAGACTAGCGGGAGCTCCTACGAGCAGTACTTC. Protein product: CASSETSGSSYEQYF.

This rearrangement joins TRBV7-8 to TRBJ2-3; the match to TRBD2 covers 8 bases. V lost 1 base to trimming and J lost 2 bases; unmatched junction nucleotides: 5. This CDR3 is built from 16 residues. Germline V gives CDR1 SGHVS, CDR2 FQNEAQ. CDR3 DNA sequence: TGTGCCAGCAGCTTAGGTCACGGACTAGCCACAGATACGCAGTATTTT. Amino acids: CASSLGHGLATDTQYF.

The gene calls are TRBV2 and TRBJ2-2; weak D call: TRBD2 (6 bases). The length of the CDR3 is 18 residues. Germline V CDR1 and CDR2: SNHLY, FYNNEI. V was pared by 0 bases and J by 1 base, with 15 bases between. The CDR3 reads CASSEAIMASENTGELFF. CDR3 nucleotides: TGTGCCAGCAGTGAAGCGATTATGGCTAGCGAGAACACCGGGGAGCTGTTTTTT.

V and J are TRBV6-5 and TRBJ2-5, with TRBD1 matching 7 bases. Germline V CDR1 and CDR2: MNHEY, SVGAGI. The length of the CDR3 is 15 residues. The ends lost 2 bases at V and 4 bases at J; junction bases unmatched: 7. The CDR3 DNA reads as TGTGCCAGCAGTTACGAGGGGGCGAGGGGAGAGACCCAGTACTTC. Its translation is CASSYEGARGETQYF.